This TCR beta chain was captured in a study of T-cell reconstitution after alpha-beta-depleted transplantation in children. This clonotype was observed a handful of times. Its antigen is currently unknown. V was cut by 3 bases and J by 0 bases, with 13 bases left in between. This CDR3 has 16 amino acids. Germline V CDR1 and CDR2: LGHNA, YNFKEQ. Study results and limitations: As was reported, about two months after transplant, alpha-beta T cells came from several hundred expanded graft clones.

Unique molecular identifiers tagged the TCRbeta library. TCRdb processed the PCR reads anew with MiXCR; each CDR3 protein has one entry. The sample yields about 500,000 distinct CDR3 sequences, over 9.5% seen once. This clonotype was sampled from a female patient between 2 and 10 years old who had a stem cell transplant for aplastic anemia, so the T cells may come from the graft donor. V gene TRBV4-2 combines with J gene TRBJ2-3, with D perhaps TRBD2 (6 bases). Sample: PBMCs, mostly from graft donor cells, taken 180 days after TCRalphabeta/CD19-depleted stem cell transplant. The CDR3: CASSQDDGRSTDTQYF. DNA of the CDR3: TGTGCCAGCAGCCAGGACGACGGGAGAAGCACAGATACGCAGTATTTT.